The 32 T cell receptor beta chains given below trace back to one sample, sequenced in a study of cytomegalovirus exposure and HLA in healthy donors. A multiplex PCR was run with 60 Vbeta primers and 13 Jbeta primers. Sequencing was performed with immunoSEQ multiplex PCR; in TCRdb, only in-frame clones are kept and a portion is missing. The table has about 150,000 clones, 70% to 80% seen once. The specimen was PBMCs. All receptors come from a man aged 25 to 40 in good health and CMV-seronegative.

CDR3 sequence (DNA): TGTGCCAGCTCAGCTAGCGGGGGCTATGAGCAGTTCTTC. The encoded protein is CASSASGGYEQFF. The chain uses TRBV18 and TRBJ2-1; 10 bases map to TRBD2. Trimming at V came to 5 bases and at J to 8 bases, leaving 3 bases not matched to a gene. The germline CDR1 and CDR2 sequences are KGHSH and LQKENI. The CDR3 sequence is 13 residues long.

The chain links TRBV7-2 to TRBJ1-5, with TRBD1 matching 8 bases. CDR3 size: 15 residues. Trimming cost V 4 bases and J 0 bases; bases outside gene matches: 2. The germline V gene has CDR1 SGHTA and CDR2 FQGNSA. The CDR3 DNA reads TGTGCCAGCAGCTCGACAGGGGATAGCAATCAGCCCCAGCATTTT. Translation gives CASSSTGDSNQPQHF. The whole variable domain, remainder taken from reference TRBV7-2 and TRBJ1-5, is GAGVSQSPSNKVTEKGKDVELRCDPISGHTALYWYRQSLGQGLEFLIYFQGNSAPDKSGLPSDRFSAERTGGSVSTLTIQRTQQEDSAVYLCASSSTGDSNQPQHFGDGTRLSIL.

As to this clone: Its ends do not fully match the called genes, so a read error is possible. CDR3 sequence: CASSQARNIGELFF. The CDR3 region has the DNA TGTGCCAGCAGCCAAGCTAGGAACATCGGGGAGCTGTTTTTT. J is TRBJ2-2 and V is TRBV14; D uncertain. Germline V gene sequence: CDR1 SGHDN, CDR2 FVKESK. The CDR3 consists of 14 residues.

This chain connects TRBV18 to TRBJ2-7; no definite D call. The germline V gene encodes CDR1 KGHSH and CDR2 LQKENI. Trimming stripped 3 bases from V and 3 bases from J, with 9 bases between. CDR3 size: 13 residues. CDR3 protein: CASSPAGYYEQYF. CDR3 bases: TGTGCCAGCTCACCGGCCGGGTACTACGAGCAGTACTTC.

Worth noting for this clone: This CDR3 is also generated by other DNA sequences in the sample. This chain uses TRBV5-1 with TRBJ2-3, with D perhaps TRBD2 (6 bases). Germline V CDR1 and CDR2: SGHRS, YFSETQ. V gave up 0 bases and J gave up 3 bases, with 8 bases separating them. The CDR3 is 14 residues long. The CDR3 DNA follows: TGCGCCAGCAGCTTGGGCGGGGTGACAGATACGCAGTATTTT. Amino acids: CASSLGGVTDTQYF.

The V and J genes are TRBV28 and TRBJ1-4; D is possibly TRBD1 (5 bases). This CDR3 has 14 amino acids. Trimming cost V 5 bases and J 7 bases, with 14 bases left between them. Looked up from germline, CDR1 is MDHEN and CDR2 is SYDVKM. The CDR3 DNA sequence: TGTGCCAGCAGTAACCAAGGGGTGGTTGAAAAACTGTTTTTT. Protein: CASSNQGVVEKLFF.

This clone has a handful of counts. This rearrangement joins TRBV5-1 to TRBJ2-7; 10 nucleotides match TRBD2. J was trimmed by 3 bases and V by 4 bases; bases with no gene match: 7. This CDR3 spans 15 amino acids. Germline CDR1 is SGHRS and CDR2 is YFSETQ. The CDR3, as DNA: TGCGCCAGCAGCCTGGATAGCGGGGGGATCTACGAGCAGTACTTC. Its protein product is CASSLDSGGIYEQYF.

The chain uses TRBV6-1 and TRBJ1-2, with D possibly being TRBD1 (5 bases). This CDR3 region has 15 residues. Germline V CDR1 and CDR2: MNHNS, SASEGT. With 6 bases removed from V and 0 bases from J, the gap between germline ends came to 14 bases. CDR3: CASRNGHFSNYGYTF. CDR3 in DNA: TGTGCCAGCAGGAACGGACACTTTTCTAACTATGGCTACACCTTC.

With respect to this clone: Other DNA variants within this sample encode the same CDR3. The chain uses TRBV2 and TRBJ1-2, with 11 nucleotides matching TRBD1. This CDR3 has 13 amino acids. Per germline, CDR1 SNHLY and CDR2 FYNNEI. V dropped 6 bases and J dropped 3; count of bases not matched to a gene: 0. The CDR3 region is CASRGQGDYGYTF. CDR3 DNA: TGTGCCAGCAGGGGACAGGGGGACTATGGCTACACCTTC. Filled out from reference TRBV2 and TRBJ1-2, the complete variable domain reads EPEVTQTPSHQVTQMGQEVILRCVPISNHLYFYWYRQILGQKVEFLVSFYNNEISEKSEIFDDQFSVERPDGSNFTLKIRSTKLEDSAMYFCASRGQGDYGYTFGSGTRLTVV.

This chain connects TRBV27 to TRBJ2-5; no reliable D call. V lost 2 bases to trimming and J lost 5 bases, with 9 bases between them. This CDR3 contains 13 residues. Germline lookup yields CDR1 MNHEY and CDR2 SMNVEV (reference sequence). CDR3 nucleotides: TGTGCCAGCAGTTTAAGAGGCGGCGAGACCCAGTACTTC. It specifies CASSLRGGETQYF.

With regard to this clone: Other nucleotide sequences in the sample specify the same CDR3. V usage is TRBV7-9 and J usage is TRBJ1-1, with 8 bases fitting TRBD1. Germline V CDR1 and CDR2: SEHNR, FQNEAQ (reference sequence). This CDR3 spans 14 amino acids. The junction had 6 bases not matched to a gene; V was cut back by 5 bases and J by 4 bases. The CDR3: CASSPGQGRTEAFF. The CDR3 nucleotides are TGTGCCAGCAGCCCCGGACAGGGACGCACTGAAGCTTTCTTT.

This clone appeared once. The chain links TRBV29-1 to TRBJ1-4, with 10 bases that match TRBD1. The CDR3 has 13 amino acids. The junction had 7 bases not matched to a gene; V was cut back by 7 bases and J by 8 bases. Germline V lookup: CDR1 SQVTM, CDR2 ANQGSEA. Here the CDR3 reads CSAMGQGTEKLFF. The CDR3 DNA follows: TGCAGCGCCATGGGACAGGGGACGGAAAAACTGTTTTTT.

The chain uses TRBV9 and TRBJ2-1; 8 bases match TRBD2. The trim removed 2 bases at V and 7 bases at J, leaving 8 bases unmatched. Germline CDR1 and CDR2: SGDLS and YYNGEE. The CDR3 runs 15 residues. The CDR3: CASSVGGDFRNEQFF. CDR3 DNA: TGTGCCAGCAGCGTCGGGGGGGATTTTCGGAATGAGCAGTTCTTC.

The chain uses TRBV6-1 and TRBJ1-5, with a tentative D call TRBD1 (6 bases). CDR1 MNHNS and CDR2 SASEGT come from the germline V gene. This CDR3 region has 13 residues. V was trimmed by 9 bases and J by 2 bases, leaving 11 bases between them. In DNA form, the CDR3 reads TGTGCCAGTGGGGCAGGGGGCAATCAGCCCCAGCATTTT. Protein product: CASGAGGNQPQHF.

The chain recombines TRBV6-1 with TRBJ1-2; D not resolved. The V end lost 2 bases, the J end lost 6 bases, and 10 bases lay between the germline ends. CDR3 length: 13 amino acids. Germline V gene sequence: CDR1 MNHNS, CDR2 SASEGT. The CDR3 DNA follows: TGTGCCAGCAGTGAATGGTTGGGCGATGGCTACACCTTC. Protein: CASSEWLGDGYTF.

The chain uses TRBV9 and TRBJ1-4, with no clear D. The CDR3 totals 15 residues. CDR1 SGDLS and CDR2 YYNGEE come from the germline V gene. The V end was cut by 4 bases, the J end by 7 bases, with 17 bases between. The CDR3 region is CASSPRRVDGEKLFF. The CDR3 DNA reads TGTGCCAGCAGCCCGAGACGGGTAGACGGTGAAAAACTGTTTTTT.

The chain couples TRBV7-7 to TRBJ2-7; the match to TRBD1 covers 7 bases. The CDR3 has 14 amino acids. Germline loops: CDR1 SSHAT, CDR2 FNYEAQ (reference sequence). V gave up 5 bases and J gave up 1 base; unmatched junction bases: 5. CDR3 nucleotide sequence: TGTGCCAGCAGCCAAGGGACAGAATCCTACGAGCAGTACTTC. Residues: CASSQGTESYEQYF.

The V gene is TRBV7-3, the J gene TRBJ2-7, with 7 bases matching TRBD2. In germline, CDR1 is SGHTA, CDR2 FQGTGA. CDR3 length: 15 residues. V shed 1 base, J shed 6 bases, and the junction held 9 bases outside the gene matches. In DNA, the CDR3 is TGTGCCAGCAGCTTAAGCCGGGGGGATAAAGGCGAGCAGTACTTC. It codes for CASSLSRGDKGEQYF.

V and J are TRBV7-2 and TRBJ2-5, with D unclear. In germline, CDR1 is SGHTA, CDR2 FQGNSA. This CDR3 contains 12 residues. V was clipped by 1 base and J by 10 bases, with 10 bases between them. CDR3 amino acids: CASSLDLVGQYF. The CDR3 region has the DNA TGTGCCAGCAGCTTAGACCTAGTGGGCCAGTACTTC.

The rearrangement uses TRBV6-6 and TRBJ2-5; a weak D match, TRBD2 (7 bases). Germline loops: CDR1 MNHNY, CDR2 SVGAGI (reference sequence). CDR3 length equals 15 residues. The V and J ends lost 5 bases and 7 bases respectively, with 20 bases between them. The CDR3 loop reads CASSPGDYNAGTQYF. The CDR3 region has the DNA TGTGCCAGCAGTCCAGGGGACTATAATGCTGGGACCCAGTACTTC.

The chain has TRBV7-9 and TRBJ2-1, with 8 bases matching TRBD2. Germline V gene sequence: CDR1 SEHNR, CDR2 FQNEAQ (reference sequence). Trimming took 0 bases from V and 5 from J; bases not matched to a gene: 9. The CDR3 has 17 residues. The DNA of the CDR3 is TGTGCCAGCAGCTTAGCGATCGCGAGCGGGGGAAACAATGAGCAGTTCTTC. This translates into CASSLAIASGGNNEQFF.

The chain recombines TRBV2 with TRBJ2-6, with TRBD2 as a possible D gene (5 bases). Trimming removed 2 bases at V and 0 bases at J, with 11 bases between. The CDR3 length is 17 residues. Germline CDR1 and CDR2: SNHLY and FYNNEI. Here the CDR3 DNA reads TGTGCCAGCAGTGAAAACTTGGAGGTCTCTGGGGCCAACGTCCTGACTTTC. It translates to CASSENLEVSGANVLTF.

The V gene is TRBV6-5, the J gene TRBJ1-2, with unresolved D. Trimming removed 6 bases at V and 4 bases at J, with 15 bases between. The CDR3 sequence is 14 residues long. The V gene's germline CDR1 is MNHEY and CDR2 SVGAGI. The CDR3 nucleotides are TGTGCCAGCAGCGTCCAGGCCGGTCCCTATGGCTACACCTTC. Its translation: CASSVQAGPYGYTF.

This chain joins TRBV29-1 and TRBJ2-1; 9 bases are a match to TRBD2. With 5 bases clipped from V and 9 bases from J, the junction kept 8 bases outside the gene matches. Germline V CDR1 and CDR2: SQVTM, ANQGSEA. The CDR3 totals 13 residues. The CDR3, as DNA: TGCAGCGTTCGGGCGGGGGGGTATGGTGAGCAGTTCTTC. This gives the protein CSVRAGGYGEQFF.

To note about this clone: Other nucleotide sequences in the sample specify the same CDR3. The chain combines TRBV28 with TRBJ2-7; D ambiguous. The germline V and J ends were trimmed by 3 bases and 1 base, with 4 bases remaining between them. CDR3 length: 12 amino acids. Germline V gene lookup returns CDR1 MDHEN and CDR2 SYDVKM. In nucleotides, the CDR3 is TGTGCCAGCAGTTTGTCGTCCTACGAGCAGTACTTC. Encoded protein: CASSLSSYEQYF.

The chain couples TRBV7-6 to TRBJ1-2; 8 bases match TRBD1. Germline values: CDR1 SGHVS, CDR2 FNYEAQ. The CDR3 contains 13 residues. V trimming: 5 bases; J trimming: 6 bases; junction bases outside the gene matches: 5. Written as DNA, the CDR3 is TGTGCCAGCAGCGAGACAGGGGCGGATGGCTACACCTTC. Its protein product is CASSETGADGYTF.

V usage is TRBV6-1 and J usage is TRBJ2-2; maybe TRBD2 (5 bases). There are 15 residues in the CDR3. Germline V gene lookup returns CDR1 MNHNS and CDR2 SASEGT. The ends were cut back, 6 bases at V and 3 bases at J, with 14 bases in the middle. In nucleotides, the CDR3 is TGTGCCAGCAGAAGGTTGGCAGCGGACACCGGGGAGCTGTTTTTT. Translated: CASRRLAADTGELFF.

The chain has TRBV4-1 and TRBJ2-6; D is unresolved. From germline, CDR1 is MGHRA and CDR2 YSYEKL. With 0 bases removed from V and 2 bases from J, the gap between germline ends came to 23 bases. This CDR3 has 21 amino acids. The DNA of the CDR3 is TGCGCCAGCAGCCAAGAGGTTCGGGTCCGTGTTGTACGACCTGGGGCCAACGTCCTGACTTTC. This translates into CASSQEVRVRVVRPGANVLTF.

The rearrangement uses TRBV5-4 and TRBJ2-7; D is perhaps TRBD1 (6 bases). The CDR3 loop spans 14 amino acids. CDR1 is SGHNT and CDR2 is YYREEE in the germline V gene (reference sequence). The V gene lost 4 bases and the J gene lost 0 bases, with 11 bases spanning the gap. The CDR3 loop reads CASSPDRYSYEQYF. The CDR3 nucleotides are TGTGCCAGCAGCCCCGACAGGTACTCCTACGAGCAGTACTTC.

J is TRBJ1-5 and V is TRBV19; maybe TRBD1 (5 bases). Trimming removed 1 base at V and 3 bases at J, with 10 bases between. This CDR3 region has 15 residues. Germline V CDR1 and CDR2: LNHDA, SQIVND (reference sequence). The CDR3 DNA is TGTGCCAGTAGTATAGTGGCAGGGTCCAATCAGCCCCAGCATTTT. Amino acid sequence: CASSIVAGSNQPQHF. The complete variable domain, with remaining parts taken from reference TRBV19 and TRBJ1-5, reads DGGITQSPKYLFRKEGQNVTLSCEQNLNHDAMYWYRQDPGQGLRLIYYSQIVNDFQKGDIAEGYSVSREKKESFPLTVTSAQKNPTAFYLCASSIVAGSNQPQHFGDGTRLSIL.

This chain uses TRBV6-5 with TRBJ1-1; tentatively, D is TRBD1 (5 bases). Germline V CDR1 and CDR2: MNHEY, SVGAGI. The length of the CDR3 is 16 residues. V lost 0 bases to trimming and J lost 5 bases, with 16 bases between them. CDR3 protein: CASSYSSTPQGTEAFF. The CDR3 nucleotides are TGTGCCAGCAGTTACTCGTCGACCCCCCAGGGAACTGAAGCTTTCTTT.

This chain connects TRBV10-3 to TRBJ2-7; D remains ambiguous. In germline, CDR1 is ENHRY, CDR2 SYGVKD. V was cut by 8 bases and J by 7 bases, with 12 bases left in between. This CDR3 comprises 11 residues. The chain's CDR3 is CAIGSSREQYF. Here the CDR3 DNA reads TGTGCCATCGGTTCCTCGCGGGAGCAGTACTTC.